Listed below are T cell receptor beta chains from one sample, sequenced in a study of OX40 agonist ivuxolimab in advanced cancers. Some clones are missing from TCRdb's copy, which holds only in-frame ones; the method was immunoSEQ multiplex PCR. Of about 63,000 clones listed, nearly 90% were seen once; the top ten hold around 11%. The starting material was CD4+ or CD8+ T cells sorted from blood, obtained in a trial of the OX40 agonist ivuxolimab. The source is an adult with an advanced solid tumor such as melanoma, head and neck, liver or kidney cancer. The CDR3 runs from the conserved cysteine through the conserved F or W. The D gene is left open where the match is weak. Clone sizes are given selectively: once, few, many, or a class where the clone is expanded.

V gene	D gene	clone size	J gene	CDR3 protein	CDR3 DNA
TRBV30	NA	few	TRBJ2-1	CAWTRATLSSYNEQFF	TGTGCCTGGACCAGGGCCACCTTAAGCTCCTACAATGAGCAGTTCTTC
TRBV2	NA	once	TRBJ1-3	CASSEGFFGVSGNTIYF	TGTGCCAGCAGTGAAGGCTTTTTTGGTGTCTCTGGAAACACCATATATTTT
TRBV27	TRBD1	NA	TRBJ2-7	CASSPGTGGYEQYF	TGTGCCAGCAGTCCCGGAACAGGGGGCTACGAGCAGTACTTC
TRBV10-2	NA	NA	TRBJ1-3	CASSQSSSGNTIYF	TGCGCCAGCAGCCAGTCTAGCTCTGGAAACACCATATATTTT
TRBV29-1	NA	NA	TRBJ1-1	CSVVGQNMNTEAFF	TGCAGCGTTGTAGGACAGAACATGAACACTGAAGCTTTCTTT
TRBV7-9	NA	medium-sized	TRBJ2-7	CASSAHPVSYEQYF	TGTGCCAGCAGCGCCCACCCAGTCTCCTACGAGCAGTACTTC
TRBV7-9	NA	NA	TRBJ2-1	CASSTPRSSYNEQFF	TGTGCCAGCAGCACTCCTCGGAGCTCCTACAATGAGCAGTTCTTC
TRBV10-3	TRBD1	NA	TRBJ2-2	CAISETNRGLKPRYTGELFF	TGTGCCATCAGTGAGACGAACAGGGGGCTAAAACCTCGGTATACCGGGGAGCTGTTTTTT
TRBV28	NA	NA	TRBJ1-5	CASSPRASGQPQHF	TGTGCCAGCAGTCCTCGGGCCTCCGGTCAGCCCCAGCATTTT
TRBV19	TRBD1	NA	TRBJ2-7	CASGQGRSPSYEQYF	TGTGCCAGTGGACAGGGTAGGTCGCCCTCCTACGAGCAGTACTTC
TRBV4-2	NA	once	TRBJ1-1	CASSQGGGYTEAFF	TGTGCCAGCAGCCAAGGAGGAGGATACACTGAAGCTTTCTTT
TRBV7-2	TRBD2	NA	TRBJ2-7	CASSPPGREGTYEQYF	TGTGCCAGCAGCCCACCCGGGAGGGAGGGAACCTACGAGCAGTACTTC
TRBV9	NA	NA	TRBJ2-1	CASSRGGATYNEQFF	TGTGCCAGCAGCCGCGGAGGGGCCACCTACAATGAGCAGTTCTTC
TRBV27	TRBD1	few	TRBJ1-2	CASSPRGQGVYGYTF	TGTGCCAGCAGTCCACGAGGACAGGGAGTCTATGGCTACACCTTC
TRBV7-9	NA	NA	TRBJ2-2	CASSLISTGELFF	TGTGCCAGCAGCTTAATTTCGACAGGAGAGCTGTTTTTT
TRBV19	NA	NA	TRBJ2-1	CASTPTLDLLLYNEQFF	TGTGCCAGTACCCCGACCCTCGACCTCCTGCTCTACAATGAGCAGTTCTTC
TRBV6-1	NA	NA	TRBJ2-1	CASSELGGWNEQFF	TGTGCCAGCAGTGAACTTGGGGGTTGGAATGAGCAGTTCTTC
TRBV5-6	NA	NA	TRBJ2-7	CASSLAMQDLYEQYF	TGTGCCAGCAGCTTGGCCATGCAGGATCTCTACGAGCAGTACTTC
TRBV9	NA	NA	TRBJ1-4	CASKGSDEKLFF	TGTGCCAGCAAGGGTTCCGATGAAAAACTGTTTTTT
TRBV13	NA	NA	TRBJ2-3	CASSLGWESTDTQYF	TGTGCCAGCAGCTTAGGTTGGGAAAGCACAGATACGCAGTATTTT
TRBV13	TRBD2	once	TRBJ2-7	CASSVGLAGGSSYEQYF	TGTGCCAGCAGCGTCGGACTAGCGGGAGGTAGCTCCTACGAGCAGTACTTC
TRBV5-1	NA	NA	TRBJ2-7	CASSGGADFYEQYF	TGCGCCAGCAGCGGGGGGGCGGACTTCTACGAGCAGTACTTC
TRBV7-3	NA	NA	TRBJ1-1	CASSLTGGMNTEAFF	TGTGCCAGCAGCTTAACGGGGGGTATGAACACTGAAGCTTTCTTT
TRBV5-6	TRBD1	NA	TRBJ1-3	CASSAGQGNTIYF	TGTGCCAGCAGCGCGGGACAGGGAAACACCATATATTTT
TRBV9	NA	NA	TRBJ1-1	CASSVATEGEAFF	TGTGCCAGCAGCGTAGCTACGGAAGGTGAAGCTTTCTTT
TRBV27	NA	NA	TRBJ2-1	CASSSLGRDEQFF	TGTGCCAGCAGTTCCCTAGGGAGAGATGAGCAGTTCTTC
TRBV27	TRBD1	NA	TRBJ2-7	CASSSRDRGSNEQYF	TGTGCCAGCAGTTCCCGGGACAGGGGGTCTAACGAGCAGTACTTC
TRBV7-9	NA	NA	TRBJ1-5	CASSLVAGNQPQHF	TGTGCCAGCAGCTTAGTTGCAGGTAATCAGCCCCAGCATTTT
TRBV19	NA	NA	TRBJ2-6	CASSPGLANVLTF	TGTGCCAGTAGTCCGGGCTTGGCCAACGTCCTGACTTTC
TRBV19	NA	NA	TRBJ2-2	CASSYLILRATSTGELFF	TGTGCCAGTAGTTACTTGATTTTGAGGGCAACCTCAACCGGGGAGCTGTTTTTT
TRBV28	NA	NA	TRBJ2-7	CASSFDHGEQYF	TGTGCCAGCAGTTTCGACCACGGCGAGCAGTACTTC
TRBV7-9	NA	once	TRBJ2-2	CASSLGESGELFF	TGTGCCAGCAGCTTAGGGGAGTCCGGGGAGCTGTTTTTT
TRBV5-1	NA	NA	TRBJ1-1	CASSTTGLKAFF	TGCGCCAGCAGCACAACCGGGCTGAAGGCTTTCTTT
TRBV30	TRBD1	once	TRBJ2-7	CAWSVDRGHEQYF	TGTGCCTGGAGTGTCGACAGGGGCCACGAGCAGTACTTC
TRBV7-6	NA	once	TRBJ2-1	CASSLAASWVSVYNEQFF	TGTGCCAGCAGCTTAGCGGCCAGTTGGGTCTCGGTCTACAATGAGCAGTTCTTC
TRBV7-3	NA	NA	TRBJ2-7	CASSFSVNEQYF	TGTGCCAGCAGCTTCAGTGTAAACGAGCAGTACTTC
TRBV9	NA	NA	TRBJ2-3	CASSVVGADTQYF	TGTGCCAGCAGCGTAGTGGGGGCGGATACGCAGTATTTT
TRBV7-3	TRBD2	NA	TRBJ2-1	CASSRLAGNYNEQFF	TGTGCCAGCAGTCGACTAGCGGGTAATTACAATGAGCAGTTCTTC
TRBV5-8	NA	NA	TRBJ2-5	CASSWGNSNQETQYF	TGTGCCAGCAGCTGGGGGAACTCGAATCAAGAGACCCAGTACTTC
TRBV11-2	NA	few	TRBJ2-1	CASSTEEGAYNEQFF	TGTGCCAGCAGCACGGAGGAGGGAGCCTACAATGAGCAGTTCTTC
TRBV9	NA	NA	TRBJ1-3	CASSVVYRPFPSIYF	TGTGCCAGCAGCGTAGTTTATCGGCCCTTTCCCTCGATATATTTT
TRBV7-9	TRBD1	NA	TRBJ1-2	CASTDRGTANYGYTF	TGTGCCAGCACGGACAGGGGGACCGCTAACTATGGCTACACCTTC
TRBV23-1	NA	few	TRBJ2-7	CASSKSTGDSYEQYF	TGCGCCAGCAGTAAATCGACGGGAGACAGTTACGAGCAGTACTTC
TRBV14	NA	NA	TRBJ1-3	CASSQKPVGYSGNTIYF	TGTGCCAGCAGCCAAAAACCTGTCGGCTACTCTGGAAACACCATATATTTT
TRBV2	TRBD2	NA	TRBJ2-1	CAVAPPLAGGNEQFF	TGTGCCGTTGCCCCCCCGCTAGCGGGGGGGAATGAGCAGTTCTTC